Below are 7 T cell receptor beta chains sequenced from a single sample in a study of identical twins. TCRdb re-called the 5' RACE reads with MiXCR, one entry per CDR3 protein. The sample lists 1.5 million to 2 million distinct CDR3 sequences; about 32% were seen once. The material sequenced was cord blood. Receptors were obtained from a newborn girl in good health.

This clonotype was observed at least ten times. One end of the junction is discordant with germline, which a read error may explain. The chain links TRBV5-1 to TRBJ1-1; D is undetermined. Looked up from germline, CDR1 is SGHRS and CDR2 is YFSETQ. This CDR3 spans 14 amino acids. The CDR3 loop reads CASSLAVGNTEAFF. For the CDR3, the DNA is TGTGCCAGCAGCTTAGCCGTAGGGAACACTGAAGCTTTCTTT. Full variable domain (remainder filled in from reference TRBV5-1 and TRBJ1-1): KAGVTQTPRYLIKTRGQQVTLSCSPISGHRSVSWYQQTPGQGLQFLFEYFSETQRNKGNFPGRFSGRQFSNSRSEMNVSTLELGDSALYLCASSLAVGNTEAFFGQGTRLTVV.

On this clonotype itself: This may stem from a read error, because a much larger clone lies one nucleotide away. The CDR3 DNA reads TGTGTCAGCAGTGGGGGGCTTAGCAATCAGCCCCAGCATTTT. It codes for CVSSGGLSNQPQHF. This chain links TRBV6-5 with TRBJ1-5, with a weak D call TRBD1 (6 bases). CDR1 is MNHEY and CDR2 is SVGAGI in the germline V gene. This CDR3 region has 14 residues.

Only a few counts were recorded for this clonotype. V usage is TRBV19 and J usage is TRBJ1-5, with D hard to call. Trimming left V 5 bases short and J 0 bases short, with 11 bases between. Germline CDR1 and CDR2: LNHDA and SQIVND (reference sequence). The CDR3 extends over 15 amino acids. This CDR3 reads CASSPRRNSNQPQHF. The DNA for the CDR3 is TGTGCCAGTAGTCCACGACGGAATAGCAATCAGCCCCAGCATTTT.

This clonotype was detected a few times. V gene TRBV5-5 combines with J gene TRBJ1-2; D may be TRBD1 (6 bases). The germline V gene encodes CDR1 SGHKS and CDR2 YYEKEE (reference sequence). This CDR3 is 14 amino acids long. The V and J ends lost 1 base and 5 bases respectively, with 12 bases between them. CDR3 residues: CASSLHPDSYGYTF. The CDR3 bases are TGTGCCAGCAGCTTGCACCCGGACAGTTATGGCTACACCTTC.

About this clonotype itself: Germline and junction disagree at one end, which may indicate a read error. The rearrangement uses TRBV20-1 and TRBJ2-3, with 8 bases that match TRBD2. Looked up from germline, CDR1 is DFQATT and CDR2 is SNEGSKA (reference sequence). CDR3 length equals 14 residues. The CDR3 loop reads CSARGNSGIGTQYF. In DNA form, the CDR3 reads TGCAGTGCCAGAGGCAATAGCGGGATTGGTACGCAGTATTTT.

This chain joins TRBV7-9 and TRBJ2-5; D may be TRBD1 or TRBD2 (5 bases each). This CDR3 is 15 amino acids long. The V gene's germline CDR1 is SEHNR and CDR2 FQNEAQ (reference sequence). Deletions cut 5 bases from V and 5 bases from J, with 18 bases between. As DNA, the CDR3 is TGTGCCAGCAGCAAACTAGGCAGGGTATGGGAGACCCAGTACTTC. It translates to CASSKLGRVWETQYF.

The rearrangement joins TRBV12-3 or TRBV12-4 to TRBJ2-1, with D tentatively TRBD2 (5 bases). The DNA end is more similar to TRBJ2-7, so the J call may be wrong. The CDR3 contains 15 residues. CDR3 coding DNA: TGTGCCAGCAGCCCACATGGGAGAGGGTGGGATGAGCAGTACTTC. This codes for CASSPHGRGWDEQYF.